This entry lists 19 T cell receptor beta chains sequenced from one sample in a study of blood T cells in healthy people across ages. For the second PCR, which ran for about 6 to 12 cycles, a sample-barcoded 5' primer and a J-beta primer mix were used. Via MiXCR, TCRdb re-called the 5' RACE reads, giving one row per CDR3 protein. This sample has over 950,000 distinct CDR3 sequences, with around two fifths found just once. Sequenced sample: blood. The source is a man aged 18 to 35 in good health.

This sequence joins TRBV5-1 and TRBJ2-2; tentative D call: TRBD2 (5 bases). The CDR3 totals 15 residues. The germline V and J ends were trimmed by 0 bases and 3 bases, with 9 bases remaining between them. CDR1 and CDR2 from the germline V gene are SGHRS and YFSETQ. This CDR3 reads CASSLEEDYTGELFF. As DNA, the CDR3 is TGCGCCAGCAGCTTGGAGGAGGATTACACCGGGGAGCTGTTTTTT.

The chain joins TRBV5-1 to TRBJ2-1, with TRBD1 matching over 7 bases. Germline V lookup: CDR1 SGHRS, CDR2 YFSETQ. With V trimmed by 3 bases and J by 12 bases, 9 bases remained unmatched. The CDR3 runs to 13 residues. The CDR3 region is CASSSTGSDVQFF. CDR3 nucleotides: TGCGCCAGCAGCTCGACAGGGAGCGATGTGCAGTTCTTC.

This clonotype was picked up a small number of times. This rearrangement joins TRBV20-1 to TRBJ2-5; 8 positions agree with TRBD1. This CDR3 has 13 residues. V was pared by 6 bases and J by 5 bases, with 8 bases of the junction left unmatched. From germline, CDR1 is DFQATT and CDR2 SNEGSKA (reference sequence). The CDR3 reads CSAHKTGGETQYF. CDR3 DNA sequence: TGCAGTGCGCATAAAACAGGGGGGGAGACCCAGTACTTC.

With respect to this clonotype: Just one base apart from a much larger clone, this may be a read error. The V and J genes are TRBV12-3 or TRBV12-4 and TRBJ2-5; D possibly corresponds to TRBD2 (5 bases). V was cut by 4 bases and J by 11 bases, with 17 bases left in between. This CDR3 has 13 residues. CDR3 residues: CASSSNAGDEQYF. In DNA form, the CDR3 reads TGTGCCAGCAGTTCCAACGCCGGGGATGAGCAGTACTTC.

The chain couples TRBV12-3 or TRBV12-4 to TRBJ2-7, with 8 bases lining up with TRBD1. CDR3 length equals 13 residues. Losses at the gene ends were 5 bases for V and 10 bases for J; bases not matched to a gene: 10. CDR3 bases: TGTGCCAGCAGTGAGACAGGGGACGGCCCCCAGTACTTC. Amino acids: CASSETGDGPQYF.

The chain is built from TRBV9 and TRBJ1-4; 12 bases match TRBD1. CDR1 and CDR2 (germline): SGDLS, YYNGEE. V was pared by 0 bases and J by 7 bases, with 1 base of the junction left unmatched. The CDR3 is made up of 15 amino acids. CDR3: CASSVGGQGAEKLFF. CDR3 nucleotide sequence: TGTGCCAGCAGCGTAGGGGGACAGGGGGCTGAAAAACTGTTTTTT.

There are a few counts of this clonotype. CDR3 amino acids: CAISKKGSRGTDTQYF. The CDR3 DNA follows: TGTGCCATCAGCAAGAAGGGTTCAAGGGGCACAGATACGCAGTATTTT. This chain uses TRBV10-3 with TRBJ2-3; no clear D gene. CDR1 is ENHRY and CDR2 is SYGVKD in the germline V gene. CDR3 length: 16 amino acids. V lost 6 bases, J lost 1 base, and 17 bases lay in between.

The rearrangement joins TRBV9 to TRBJ2-2; D gene uncertain. From germline, CDR1 is SGDLS and CDR2 YYNGEE. The germline V and J ends were trimmed by 0 bases and 1 base, with 10 bases remaining between them. This CDR3 contains 16 residues. In DNA form, the CDR3 reads TGTGCCAGCAGCGTAGGAAGTAGCCTGAACACCGGGGAGCTGTTTTTT. This gives the protein CASSVGSSLNTGELFF.

This clonotype appeared a few times. The genes are TRBV6-6 and TRBJ2-3, with D tentatively TRBD1 (6 bases). V lost 5 bases to trimming and J lost 6 bases, with 21 bases between them. This CDR3 region has 16 residues. Germline V lookup: CDR1 MNHNY, CDR2 SVGAGI (reference sequence). DNA for the CDR3: TGTGCCAGCAGTCAAACCACAGGGTCGGGAATGGATACGCAGTATTTT. This sequence encodes CASSQTTGSGMDTQYF.

In its sample, this clonotype was seen a few times. This chain links TRBV4-2 with TRBJ1-2; D remains unclear. V was pared by 0 bases and J by 8 bases, with 13 bases between. Germline V gene sequence: CDR1 LGHNA, CDR2 YNFKEQ. The CDR3 spans 14 residues. CDR3 sequence (DNA): TGTGCCAGCAGCCAAGATCGAGGACGAGGCGGCTACACCTTC. Translation: CASSQDRGRGGYTF.

This clonotype was seen a few times. This chain links TRBV12-5 with TRBJ2-3; 10 positions match TRBD2. The junction had 5 bases not matched to a gene; V was cut back by 3 bases and J by 2 bases. Germline V gene data show CDR1 as LGHNT and CDR2 as FRNRAP. The length of the CDR3 is 16 residues. The CDR3 nucleotides read TGTGCTAGTGGTTTTGGACTAGCGGTCCCCACAGATACGCAGTATTTT. This codes for CASGFGLAVPTDTQYF.

This clonotype was seen once. V gene TRBV15 combines with J gene TRBJ1-1; D ambiguous. CDR1 and CDR2 (germline): LNHNV, YYDKDF (reference sequence). Between the trimmed V and J ends, which lost 0 bases and 1 base, there was a span of 9 bases. This CDR3 spans 15 amino acids. The CDR3 loop reads CATSRDLGPNTEAFF. The CDR3 region has the DNA TGTGCCACCAGCAGAGATCTCGGACCGAACACTGAAGCTTTCTTT.

The V gene is TRBV21-1, the J gene TRBJ2-1; the D call TRBD2 from the table was never checked on the DNA. Gene TRBJ2-7 matches the end of the DNA better, so the J call may be wrong. TRBV21-1 is labeled a pseudogene. The CDR3 loop spans 19 amino acids. CDR3 protein: CASSKIDRTTTGGDNEQYF. CDR3 DNA sequence: TGTGCCAGCAGCAAAATCGACCGAACGACGACGGGAGGGGACAATGAGCAGTACTTC.

There are a few counts of this clonotype. The CDR3 DNA reads as TGTGCCAGCAGCCACAGAAGAACTAACTATGGCTACACCTTC. It yields the protein CASSHRRTNYGYTF. The gene calls are TRBV3-1 and TRBJ1-2; D gene uncertain. Germline CDR1 and CDR2: LGHDT and YNNKEL (reference sequence). Between the trimmed V and J ends, which lost 3 bases and 0 bases, there was a span of 8 bases. The CDR3 covers 14 residues.

This clonotype was seen a few times. The chain employs TRBV6-6 and TRBJ1-6; D is ambiguous. V dropped 5 bases and J dropped 10 bases, with 9 bases sitting between them. The length of the CDR3 is 12 residues. The germline V gene encodes CDR1 MNHNY and CDR2 SVGAGI (reference sequence). The chain's CDR3 is CASSAFGSPLHF. The CDR3 DNA sequence: TGTGCCAGCAGTGCGTTTGGATCACCCCTCCACTTT.

This clonotype was seen more than once but under ten times. The chain combines TRBV6-2 or TRBV6-3 with TRBJ2-1, with 8 nucleotides matching TRBD1. Germline V CDR1 and CDR2: MNHEY, SVGEGT. J gave up 2 bases and V 4 bases, and 1 base lay outside the gene matches. The CDR3 is 14 residues long. The CDR3 coding sequence is TGTGCCAGCAGTTGGGACAGGCCCTACAATGAGCAGTTCTTC. Translating gives CASSWDRPYNEQFF.

This clonotype showed up many times. The chain has TRBV7-9 and TRBJ2-1; 7 nucleotides line up with TRBD1. V was pared by 4 bases and J by 3 bases, with 3 bases of the junction left unmatched. This CDR3 region has 14 residues. Germline-derived CDR1 and CDR2 are SEHNR and FQNEAQ (reference sequence). CDR3 nucleotides: TGTGCCAGCAGCTCCGACAGGGTCTACAATGAGCAGTTCTTC. Translated, it gives CASSSDRVYNEQFF.

In this sample, this clonotype turned up a few times. The V gene is TRBV11-1, the J gene TRBJ1-6; maybe TRBD1 (5 bases). CDR1 and CDR2 from the germline V gene are SGHAT and FQDESV (reference sequence). This CDR3 comprises 14 residues. Trimming left V 8 bases short and J 7 bases short, with 15 bases between. The CDR3 coding sequence is TGTGCCAGCCGCCCGGGGGACGCCAATTCACCCCTCCACTTT. As protein: CASRPGDANSPLHF.

V is TRBV4-1 and J is TRBJ1-1; TRBD1 agrees at 7 bases. V lost 3 bases and J lost 5; bases outside the gene matches: 12. This CDR3 comprises 16 residues. Germline CDR1 MGHRA, CDR2 YSYEKL. The CDR3 DNA reads TGCGCCAGCAGCCAGGTCAACAGGGGAAACAGAACTGAAGCTTTCTTT. Its protein is CASSQVNRGNRTEAFF.